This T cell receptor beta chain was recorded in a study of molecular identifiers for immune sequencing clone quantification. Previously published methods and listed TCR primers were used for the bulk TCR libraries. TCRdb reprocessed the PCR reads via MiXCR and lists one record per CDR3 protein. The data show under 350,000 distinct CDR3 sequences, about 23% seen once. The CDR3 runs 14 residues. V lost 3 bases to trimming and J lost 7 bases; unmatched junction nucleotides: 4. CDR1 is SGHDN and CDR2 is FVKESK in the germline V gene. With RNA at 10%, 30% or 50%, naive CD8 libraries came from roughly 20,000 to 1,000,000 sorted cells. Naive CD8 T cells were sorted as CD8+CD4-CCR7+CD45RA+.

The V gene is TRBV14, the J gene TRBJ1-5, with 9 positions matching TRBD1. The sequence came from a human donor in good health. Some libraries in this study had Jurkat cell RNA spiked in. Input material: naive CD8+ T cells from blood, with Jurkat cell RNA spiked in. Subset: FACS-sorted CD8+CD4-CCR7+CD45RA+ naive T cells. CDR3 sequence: CASSHGGQGQPQHF. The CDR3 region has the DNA TGTGCCAGCAGCCATGGAGGACAGGGGCAGCCCCAGCATTTT.